This T cell receptor beta chain was identified during a study of OX40 agonist ivuxolimab in advanced cancers. The assay was immunoSEQ multiplex PCR, and TCRdb's table has in-frame clones only and misses some. This sample has 70,000 to 95,000 clones; 88% occur once, and the top ten carry around 4.1%. This clone was observed a few times. Its antigen is currently unknown. Trimming left V 3 bases short and J 3 bases short, with 8 bases between. This CDR3 contains 12 residues. CDR1 SQVTM and CDR2 ANQGSEA come from the germline V gene. The study, taken as a whole, reports: Average numbers of expanded clones were greater in CD8+ T cells than in CD4+.

This TCR was recovered from an adult with an advanced solid tumor such as melanoma, head and neck, liver or kidney cancer. Sequenced here: CD4+ or CD8+ T cells sorted from blood, sampled in a trial of the OX40 agonist ivuxolimab. This chain links TRBV29-1 with TRBJ1-2, with D tentatively TRBD1 (5 bases). Here the CDR3 reads CSVDTGDYGYTF. CDR3 nucleotide sequence: TGCAGCGTTGACACGGGGGACTATGGCTACACCTTC.